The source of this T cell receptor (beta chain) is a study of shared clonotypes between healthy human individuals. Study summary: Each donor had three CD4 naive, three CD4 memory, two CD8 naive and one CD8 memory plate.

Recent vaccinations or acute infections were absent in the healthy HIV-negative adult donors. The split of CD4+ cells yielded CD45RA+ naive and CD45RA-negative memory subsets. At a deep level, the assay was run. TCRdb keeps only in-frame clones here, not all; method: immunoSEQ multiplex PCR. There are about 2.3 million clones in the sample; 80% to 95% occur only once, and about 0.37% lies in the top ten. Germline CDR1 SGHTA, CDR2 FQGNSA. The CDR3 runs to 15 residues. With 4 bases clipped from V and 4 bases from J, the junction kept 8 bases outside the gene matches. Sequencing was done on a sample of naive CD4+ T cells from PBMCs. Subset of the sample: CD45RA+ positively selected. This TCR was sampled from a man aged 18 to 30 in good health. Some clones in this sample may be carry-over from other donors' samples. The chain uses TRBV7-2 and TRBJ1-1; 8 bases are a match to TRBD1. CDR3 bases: TGTGCCAGCAGCTACCTGAGGACAGGGAGCACTGAAGCTTTCTTT. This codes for CASSYLRTGSTEAFF.